Below are 14 T cell receptor beta chains sequenced from a single sample in a study of blood T cell repertoires in COVID-19. The data were produced by immunoSEQ multiplex PCR, yet TCRdb's version contains in-frame clones alone and is incomplete. This table has approximately 220,000 clones, 80% to 90% appearing once. The sequenced material came from PBMCs or T cells enriched from blood (not recorded which). These receptors were obtained from a woman younger than 30 in a cohort exposed to, infected with or recovered from COVID-19 (not recorded which).

The chain is built from TRBV28 and TRBJ1-5, with D perhaps matching TRBD1 (6 bases). Germline loops: CDR1 MDHEN, CDR2 SYDVKM. The CDR3 has 15 residues. V lost 2 bases and J lost 7, with 15 bases in between. CDR3 DNA sequence: TGTGCCAGCAGTTTACTGGCCAGGGGCGACCAGCCCCAGCATTTT. Translation: CASSLLARGDQPQHF.

This sequence joins TRBV2 and TRBJ1-4; D gene unclear. Germline CDR1 and CDR2: SNHLY and FYNNEI. V lost 7 bases to trimming and J lost 7 bases, with 16 bases between them. The CDR3 length is 14 residues. In DNA, the CDR3 is TGTGCCAGCAAGCTGAACCGGGAATCTGAAAAACTGTTTTTT. As protein: CASKLNRESEKLFF.

The chain is built from TRBV2 and TRBJ2-5; D might be TRBD1 (6 bases). CDR1 is SNHLY and CDR2 is FYNNEI in the germline V gene. The CDR3 length is 12 residues. Trimming removed 8 bases at V and 0 bases at J, with 7 bases between. Written as DNA, the CDR3 is TGTGCCAGCCGACAGGACCAAGAGACCCAGTACTTC. Its protein is CASRQDQETQYF.

The rearrangement links TRBV14 to TRBJ2-7; a possible D gene is TRBD2 (6 bases). Germline V CDR1 and CDR2: SGHDN, FVKESK. The CDR3 consists of 15 residues. Trimming took off 1 base at V and 0 bases at J, with 10 bases between the two ends. The CDR3 nucleotides read TGTGCCAGCAGCCAAGCTAGCGAAAGCTCCTACGAGCAGTACTTC. Translating gives CASSQASESSYEQYF.

The chain uses TRBV5-4 and TRBJ1-2; TRBD1 is a possible D gene (5 bases). V lost 3 bases and J 0 bases, leaving 9 bases between the germline ends. The length of the CDR3 is 14 residues. From germline, CDR1 is SGHNT and CDR2 YYREEE (reference sequence). CDR3 in amino acids: CASSSDTTNYGYTF. CDR3 bases: TGTGCCAGCAGCTCGGACACAACTAACTATGGCTACACCTTC.

The J gene is TRBJ2-7, the V gene TRBV5-4; possibly TRBD1 for D (6 bases). The CDR3 totals 14 residues. The V gene lost 3 bases and the J gene lost 0 bases, with 10 bases spanning the gap. In germline, CDR1 is SGHNT, CDR2 YYREEE (reference sequence). The chain's CDR3 is CASSSGQSSYEQYF. The CDR3 coding sequence is TGTGCCAGCAGCTCCGGACAGAGCTCCTACGAGCAGTACTTC.

The CDR3 here is CASRYSYGYTF. As DNA, the CDR3 is TGTGCCAGCAGGTACTCCTATGGCTACACCTTC. The chain has TRBV2 and TRBJ1-2, with D hard to call. Trimming pared 6 bases from V and 4 bases from J, leaving 6 bases between. CDR1 and CDR2 from the germline V gene are SNHLY and FYNNEI. There are 11 residues in the CDR3.

The chain couples TRBV24-1 to TRBJ2-7; the D is unclear. V dropped 9 bases and J dropped 6 bases, with 8 bases sitting between them. Germline CDR1 is KGHDR and CDR2 is SFDVKD. This CDR3 contains 10 residues. CDR3 amino acids: CATPPPEQYF. The CDR3 nucleotides read TGTGCCACCCCCCCTCCCGAGCAGTACTTC.

This sequence joins TRBV4-1 and TRBJ2-3; maybe TRBD2 (6 bases). V lost 1 base, J lost 0 bases, and 11 bases lay in between. The CDR3 covers 16 residues. Per germline, CDR1 MGHRA and CDR2 YSYEKL. The CDR3 DNA follows: TGCGCCAGCAGCCAAGTTGGAGGGCCCAGCACAGATACGCAGTATTTT. Translation gives CASSQVGGPSTDTQYF.

The rearrangement joins TRBV28 to TRBJ1-2, with a possible D match to TRBD1 (6 bases). The germline V gene has CDR1 MDHEN and CDR2 SYDVKM. The CDR3 is made up of 14 amino acids. The germline V and J ends were trimmed by 5 bases and 3 bases, with 13 bases remaining between them. CDR3 sequence (DNA): TGTGCCAGCAGTCCGACACCAGGGGACTATGGCTACACCTTC. Its translation: CASSPTPGDYGYTF.

The chain links TRBV5-1 to TRBJ1-1; possible D gene TRBD1, 5 bases. Trimming took off 0 bases at V and 2 bases at J, with 14 bases between the two ends. The germline V gene has CDR1 SGHRS and CDR2 YFSETQ. The CDR3 is made up of 16 amino acids. CDR3 nucleotides: TGCGCCAGCAGCTTGGTGTCCGGACACACCAACACTGAAGCTTTCTTT. This translates into CASSLVSGHTNTEAFF.

A word on this clone: Sequence at one end of the junction differs from germline and may be a read error. The V and J genes are TRBV7-2 and TRBJ2-5, with TRBD2 identical over 11 bases. CDR3 length: 18 residues. CDR1 is SGHTA, CDR2 FQGNSA, per germline. This CDR3 is CATSSFFPQLAGEETQYF. The CDR3 coding sequence is TGTGCCACCAGCAGCTTCTTTCCTCAACTAGCGGGGGAAGAGACCCAGTACTTC. The full variable domain, with the rest looked up from reference TRBV7-2 and TRBJ2-5, is GAGVSQSPSNKVTEKGKDVELRCDPISGHTALYWYRQSLGQGLEFLIYFQGNSAPDKSGLPSDRFSAERTGGSVSTLTIQRTQQEDSAVYLCATSSFFPQLAGEETQYFGPGTRLLVL.

This rearrangement joins TRBV5-1 to TRBJ1-2, with TRBD1 as a possible D gene (5 bases). Per the germline V gene, CDR1 is SGHRS and CDR2 is YFSETQ. The ends were cut back, 0 bases at V and 4 bases at J, with 10 bases in the middle. The CDR3 is 14 residues long. This CDR3 reads CASSLGLGGYGYTF. DNA for the CDR3: TGCGCCAGCAGCTTGGGCCTGGGGGGCTATGGCTACACCTTC. Complete variable domain (other parts from reference TRBV5-1 and TRBJ1-2): KAGVTQTPRYLIKTRGQQVTLSCSPISGHRSVSWYQQTPGQGLQFLFEYFSETQRNKGNFPGRFSGRQFSNSRSEMNVSTLELGDSALYLCASSLGLGGYGYTFGSGTRLTVV.

The chain uses TRBV3-1 (or the pseudogene TRBV3-2) and TRBJ1-2; 8 bases agree with TRBD1. Germline V gene sequence: CDR1 LGHDT, CDR2 YNNKEL (reference sequence). The CDR3 is made up of 13 amino acids. V lost 3 bases, J lost 5 bases, and 2 bases stayed unmatched. CDR3 loop: CASSQTGVYGYTF. CDR3 in DNA: TGTGCCAGCAGCCAGACAGGGGTTTATGGCTACACCTTC.